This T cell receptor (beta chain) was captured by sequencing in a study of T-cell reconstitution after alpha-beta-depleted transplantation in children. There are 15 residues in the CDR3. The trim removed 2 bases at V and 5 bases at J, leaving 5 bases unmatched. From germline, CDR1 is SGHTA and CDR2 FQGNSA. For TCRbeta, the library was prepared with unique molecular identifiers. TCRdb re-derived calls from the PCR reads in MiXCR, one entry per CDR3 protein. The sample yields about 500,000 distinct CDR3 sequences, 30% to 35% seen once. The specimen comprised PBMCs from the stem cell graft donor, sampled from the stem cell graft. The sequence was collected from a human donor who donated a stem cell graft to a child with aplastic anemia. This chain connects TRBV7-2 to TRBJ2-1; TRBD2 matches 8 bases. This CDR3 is CASSLRAGEHNEQFF. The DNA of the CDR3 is TGTGCCAGCAGCTTACGAGCGGGAGAACACAATGAGCAGTTCTTC.